This entry features one TCR beta chain sequence. The table lists this clone with a few counts. It lacks a known antigen. Per-nucleotide qualities are absent, and no much larger clonotype sits a single base away. The CDR3 regions of human TCRbeta chains were analyzed by immunosequencing. In the authors' own workflow: Repertoire TCRs were matched against a reference library of SARS-CoV-2-specific TCRs generated with the MIRA antigen-specificity platform. Breadth was defined as the fraction of unique TCRs that were SARS-CoV-2-associated. Depth was defined as the fraction of total T cells that were SARS-CoV-2-associated. Using the MIRA data, each spike-specific TCR was assigned both to the spike region to which the TCR was reactive and to a CD4 or CD8 class. Log10-transformed breadth and depth values were compared by one-way ANOVA with Sidak's multiple comparisons tests. Held by TCRdb, this immuneACCESS table contains in-frame sequences only and omits some clones. Under half of the omission traces to an unresolved V gene where checked; the cause of the rest is unknown. The V and J calls and clone size are taken from that table; D and trimming were inferred from the DNA. For this sample there are about 76,000 clones; about 88% appear just once. The ten largest clones capture more than 4% of the sample.

The time point label on this specimen signifies: baseline before first vaccination. Vaccinee samples came from UK trials COV001 and COV002, including a single-blind randomized controlled phase 2/3 trial of AZD1222 (ChAdOx1 nCoV-19) in healthy adults. Trial participant PBMC samples were collected at day 0 and day 28 after the second dose for TCRbeta chain sequencing. The source of the sample is a study of T cell responses to AZD1222 COVID-19 vaccine (dated by TCRdb to about 2021). In terms of the full investigation: AZD1222 recipients whose second dose came at about 4 weeks and those whose second dose came at about 12 weeks were combined into one group, since spike-specific TCR depth and breadth did not differ between the two schedules. A total of 233 trial participants underwent TCR sequencing, of whom about 200 had received two doses of AZD1222 and approximately 25 had received two doses of the MenACWY control vaccine. Trial participants were enrolled by age into 18-55, 56-69 and 70-plus year subgroups, with approximately 160, 26 and 62 TCR-sequenced participants respectively.

The V and J ends are trimmed by 4 bases and 4 bases, leaving 10 bases between them. Counted from cysteine to phenylalanine, this CDR3 has 13 amino acids. Only the CDR3 DNA is retained, 39 bases long and in frame from the first base. CDR1 and CDR2 are read off the germline V gene as SGHAT and FQNNGV. General study outcomes and caveats: After two AZD1222 doses, both the breadth and the depth of spike-specific TCRs were significantly higher than at day 0 and than in MenACWY recipients. Participants were mostly white British, with more females than males. The authors suggested clonal diversity may have been underestimated. The vaccine-associated CD4 TCRs covered the entire spike protein, and the dominant responses fell in regions 160-218 and 743-854. Conclusions about previously exposed vaccinees are limited because only six or seven AZD1222 recipients were SARS-CoV-2 seropositive at baseline. Nearly half of unique spike-specific TCRs reportedly recognized epitopes outside regions mutated in the B.1.351 and B.1.1.7 variants. Because no samples from the day 14 peak response were available, repertoires could be characterized only after the peak T cell response. In the small 56-69-year group, the increase in depth fell short of significance, most likely because of low power.

The receptor was isolated from an adult in good health. Recombination linked TRBV11-2 to TRBJ1-2, and perhaps TRBD1 as D gene, on 5 matching bases. This specimen consisted of peripheral blood, obtained on day 0 of AZD1222 vaccination. The CDR3 region reads CASSSWGTYGYTF. The nucleotide sequence reads as follows: TGTGCCAGCAGCTCCTGGGGGACCTATGGCTACACCTTC.